This passage covers 24 T cell receptor beta chains from one sample sequenced in a study of blood T cell repertoires in COVID-19. Assay used: immunoSEQ multiplex PCR; TCRdb lists only in-frame clones, some missing. Seen here are approximately 59,000 clones, around 80% observed once, and the top ten hold 15% to 18%. Sample: peripheral blood. These receptors were obtained from a man older than 75 with acute or convalescent COVID-19.

The V call is TRBV7-2, the J call TRBJ1-4; D perhaps matches TRBD1 (5 bases). Trimming stripped 1 base from V and 6 bases from J, with 12 bases between. The CDR3 has 15 amino acids. Germline V gives CDR1 SGHTA, CDR2 FQGNSA. CDR3 region: CASSLVGGSDEKLFF. The CDR3 DNA sequence: TGTGCCAGCAGCTTAGTCGGGGGATCGGATGAAAAACTGTTTTTT.

The chain carries TRBV28 and TRBJ2-7; 8 bases line up with TRBD2. Trimming cost V 4 bases and J 2 bases; bases outside gene matches: 10. The CDR3 sequence is 16 residues long. The germline gives CDR1 MDHEN, CDR2 SYDVKM. CDR3 residues: CASSSKSGSTPYEQYF. CDR3 nucleotide sequence: TGTGCCAGCAGTTCCAAAAGCGGGAGCACTCCCTACGAGCAGTACTTC. Combining the CDR3 with reference TRBV28 and TRBJ2-7 gives the whole variable domain DVKVTQSSRYLVKRTGEKVFLECVQDMDHENMFWYRQDPGLGLRLIYFSYDVKMKEKGDIPEGYSVSREKKERFSLILESASTNQTSMYLCASSSKSGSTPYEQYFGPGTRLTVT.

The gene calls are TRBV29-1 and TRBJ1-1; D perhaps matches TRBD1 (5 bases). This CDR3 is 13 amino acids long. Per the germline V gene, CDR1 is SQVTM and CDR2 is ANQGSEA. Between the trimmed V and J ends, which lost 6 bases and 6 bases, there was a span of 17 bases. The CDR3 DNA follows: TGCAGCGTGGGAGGGGTGGTAGGCTCTGAAGCTTTCTTT. It yields the protein CSVGGVVGSEAFF.

The J gene is TRBJ2-3, the V gene TRBV28, with 10 bases matching TRBD2. The CDR3 is made up of 17 amino acids. V trimming: 1 base; J trimming: 0 bases; junction bases outside the gene matches: 4. Germline CDR1 and CDR2: MDHEN and SYDVKM. CDR3 amino acids: CASSLLTSGLSTDTQYF. CDR3 nucleotide sequence: TGTGCCAGCAGTTTATTGACTAGCGGGCTTAGCACAGATACGCAGTATTTT.

Here the CDR3 reads CASSRSPQGVYGYTF. The CDR3 coding sequence is TGTGCCAGCAGCCGCTCCCCCCAAGGGGTCTATGGCTACACCTTC. The chain employs TRBV6-5 and TRBJ1-2, with a tentative D call TRBD1 (5 bases). CDR3 size: 15 residues. V was pared by 6 bases and J by 4 bases, with 18 bases between. Germline lookup yields CDR1 MNHEY and CDR2 SVGAGI.

V is TRBV19 and J is TRBJ1-6; D is unresolved. There are 15 residues in the CDR3. V shed 3 bases and J shed 8 bases, with 14 bases lying between them. CDR1 and CDR2 (germline): LNHDA, SQIVND (reference sequence). CDR3 sequence: CASSIDRDRDSPLHF. The CDR3 DNA sequence: TGTGCCAGTAGTATCGACCGGGATAGGGATTCACCCCTCCACTTT.

The chain is built from TRBV4-1 and TRBJ2-5; TRBD2 is a possible D gene (7 bases). CDR1 MGHRA and CDR2 YSYEKL come from the germline V gene. Trimming took 1 base from V and 5 from J, leaving 17 bases between them. This CDR3 spans 16 amino acids. CDR3 sequence (DNA): TGCGCCAGCAGCCAAGGGGGAACGGGGGGCTGGGAGACCCAGTACTTC. It translates to CASSQGGTGGWETQYF.

The CDR3 protein is CASSYSRGNTGELFF. For the CDR3, the DNA is TGTGCCAGCAGTTACTCGCGGGGTAACACCGGGGAGCTGTTTTTT. The chain employs TRBV6-2 or TRBV6-3 and TRBJ2-2; D is perhaps TRBD2 (6 bases). The CDR3 runs to 15 residues. CDR1 and CDR2 from the germline V gene are MNHEY and SVGEGT. Trimming pared 0 bases from V and 2 bases from J, leaving 7 bases between.

The chain uses TRBV7-2 and TRBJ2-7; a weak D match, TRBD1 (5 bases). Germline V CDR1 and CDR2: SGHTA, FQGNSA. This CDR3 is built from 14 residues. Trimming removed 4 bases at V and 3 bases at J, with 13 bases between. This CDR3 is CASSSVQGNYEQYF. CDR3 DNA sequence: TGTGCCAGCAGCTCCGTTCAGGGTAACTACGAGCAGTACTTC.

The chain employs TRBV27 and TRBJ1-1; 7 bases fit TRBD1. V lost 2 bases, J lost 7 bases, and 13 bases stayed unmatched. The CDR3 consists of 16 residues. CDR1 MNHEY and CDR2 SMNVEV come from the germline V gene (reference sequence). This CDR3 is CASSLRPSQGWFEAFF. Written as DNA, the CDR3 is TGTGCCAGCAGTTTAAGGCCTTCACAGGGGTGGTTTGAAGCTTTCTTT.

V usage is TRBV5-4 and J usage is TRBJ2-5, with TRBD2 matching 10 bases. Per germline, CDR1 SGHNT and CDR2 YYREEE (reference sequence). The CDR3 has 15 residues. V lost 3 bases and J lost 2; bases outside the gene matches: 4. In nucleotides, the CDR3 is TGTGCCAGCAGCTCAAAAGCGGGGGGGCAAGAGACCCAGTACTTC. Translation gives CASSSKAGGQETQYF.

A single count supports this clone. V gene TRBV7-8 combines with J gene TRBJ1-5, with TRBD1 matching 8 bases. The V and J ends lost 3 bases and 5 bases, in that order; junction bases with no gene match: 6. There are 15 residues in the CDR3. Germline V CDR1 and CDR2: SGHVS, FQNEAQ. CDR3 DNA sequence: TGTGCCAGCAGCTTTTCTCGGACAGGGTATCAGCCCCAGCATTTT. It translates to CASSFSRTGYQPQHF.

V is TRBV3-1 (or the pseudogene TRBV3-2) and J is TRBJ1-2, with 8 bases fitting TRBD1. V lost 0 bases to trimming and J lost 6 bases; unmatched junction nucleotides: 9. Germline V gene data show CDR1 as LGHDT and CDR2 as YNNKEL (reference sequence). The CDR3 has 16 residues. The CDR3 bases are TGTGCCAGCAGCCAAGATTGGACAGGGAGTAGTGATGGCTACACCTTC. Translation: CASSQDWTGSSDGYTF.

The chain couples TRBV5-1 to TRBJ1-1, with D perhaps matching TRBD1 (6 bases). The V end lost 5 bases, the J end lost 2 bases, and 13 bases lay between the germline ends. Germline-derived CDR1 and CDR2 are SGHRS and YFSETQ. CDR3 length equals 14 residues. For the CDR3, the DNA is TGCGCCAGCAGGGCAGGCGGGGGCAACACTGAAGCTTTCTTT. Residues: CASRAGGGNTEAFF.

The genes are TRBV30 and TRBJ1-5, with D perhaps matching TRBD1 (5 bases). The CDR3 totals 11 residues. The V gene's germline CDR1 is GTSNPN and CDR2 SVGIG (reference sequence). The germline V and J ends were trimmed by 8 bases and 0 bases, with 5 bases remaining between them. The CDR3 region has the DNA TGTGCCACAGGTAGCAATCAGCCCCAGCATTTT. As protein: CATGSNQPQHF.

The count of this clone is one. J is TRBJ2-2 and V is TRBV6-6; 11 bases align to TRBD2. The CDR3 spans 16 residues. The J segment lost 4 bases and the V segment lost 2 bases, leaving 3 bases of the junction unmatched. Looked up from germline, CDR1 is MNHNY and CDR2 is SVGAGI (reference sequence). CDR3 sequence reads: CASSYGGLAATGELFF. The CDR3 DNA is TGTGCCAGCAGTTACGGGGGACTAGCGGCCACCGGGGAGCTGTTTTTT.

V gene TRBV28 combines with J gene TRBJ2-1; 11 nucleotides agree with TRBD2. The CDR3 contains 18 residues. Germline trimming cut 3 bases from V and 8 bases from J; bases unmatched to any gene: 15. Germline loops: CDR1 MDHEN, CDR2 SYDVKM. The CDR3 nucleotides read TGTGCCAGCAGTTTCCCTGGGACTAGCGGAGTTAAGGTTGATGAGCAGTTCTTC. It specifies CASSFPGTSGVKVDEQFF.

The rearrangement joins TRBV2 to TRBJ2-1, with 7 bases that match TRBD2. CDR3 length equals 14 residues. CDR1 is SNHLY and CDR2 is FYNNEI in the germline V gene. V lost 6 bases, J lost 9 bases, and 11 bases stayed unmatched. CDR3: CASRLLRGEGEQFF. The DNA of the CDR3 is TGTGCCAGCAGACTACTTCGGGGGGAAGGTGAGCAGTTCTTC.

This clone was recorded once. V gene TRBV15 combines with J gene TRBJ2-7; TRBD2 agrees at 9 bases. The CDR3 extends over 13 amino acids. With V trimmed by 6 bases and J by 4 bases, 4 bases remained unmatched. Germline CDR1 reads LNHNV; CDR2 reads YYDKDF (reference sequence). CDR3 nucleotide sequence: TGTGCCACCAGGCGGGAGGGCCGGTACGAGCAGTACTTC. It is translated as CATRREGRYEQYF.

The chain recombines TRBV6-6 with TRBJ1-5, with 11 bases lining up with TRBD1. The germline V gene has CDR1 MNHNY and CDR2 SVGAGI (reference sequence). Losses at the gene ends were 4 bases for V and 7 bases for J; bases not matched to a gene: 9. The CDR3 runs 16 residues. The CDR3, as DNA: TGTGCCAGCAGTTCACGCCGGACAGGGGGCCTCCAGCCCCAGCATTTT. Amino acids: CASSSRRTGGLQPQHF.

V is TRBV29-1 and J is TRBJ1-4; D may be TRBD1 (5 bases). The ends were cut back, 6 bases at V and 5 bases at J, with 16 bases in the middle. The germline gives CDR1 SQVTM, CDR2 ANQGSEA. The CDR3 runs 14 residues. The CDR3 region is CSVLGGAGNEKLFF. CDR3 nucleotide sequence: TGCAGCGTCCTCGGAGGGGCGGGGAATGAAAAACTGTTTTTT. The variable domain in full, completed from reference TRBV29-1 and TRBJ1-4, reads SAVISQKPSRDICQRGTSLTIQCQVDSQVTMMFWYRQQPGQSLTLIATANQGSEATYESGFVIDKFPISRPNLTFSTLTVSNMSPEDSSIYLCSVLGGAGNEKLFFGSGTQLSVL.

This clone was detected only a few times. V usage is TRBV7-3 and J usage is TRBJ2-3; D gene unclear. The germline CDR1 and CDR2 sequences are SGHTA and FQGTGA. This CDR3 has 15 amino acids. V lost 7 bases and J lost 2, with 16 bases in between. CDR3 in amino acids: CASTRLGHPTDTQYF. The CDR3 nucleotides are TGTGCCAGCACCCGACTCGGTCATCCCACAGATACGCAGTATTTT.

This chain joins TRBV28 and TRBJ2-7; D perhaps matches TRBD2 (6 bases). Germline CDR1 is MDHEN and CDR2 is SYDVKM. Deletions cut 5 bases from V and 1 base from J, with 12 bases between. CDR3 length equals 14 residues. In DNA form, the CDR3 reads TGTGCCAGCAGTCCAATGGGGGGATCCTACGAGCAGTACTTC. Protein product: CASSPMGGSYEQYF. The variable domain in full, with the rest retrieved from reference TRBV28 and TRBJ2-7, is DVKVTQSSRYLVKRTGEKVFLECVQDMDHENMFWYRQDPGLGLRLIYFSYDVKMKEKGDIPEGYSVSREKKERFSLILESASTNQTSMYLCASSPMGGSYEQYFGPGTRLTVT.

This clone was detected a few times. V usage is TRBV5-1 and J usage is TRBJ2-1; 11 nucleotides agree with TRBD2. From germline, CDR1 is SGHRS and CDR2 YFSETQ. J was trimmed by 9 bases and V by 4 bases; bases with no gene match: 9. The CDR3 totals 15 residues. CDR3: CASSATSGAGGEQFF. CDR3 bases: TGCGCCAGCAGCGCGACTAGCGGGGCGGGGGGTGAGCAGTTCTTC. Combining the CDR3 with reference TRBV5-1 and TRBJ2-1 gives the whole variable domain KAGVTQTPRYLIKTRGQQVTLSCSPISGHRSVSWYQQTPGQGLQFLFEYFSETQRNKGNFPGRFSGRQFSNSRSEMNVSTLELGDSALYLCASSATSGAGGEQFFGPGTRLTVL.